A selection of T cell receptor beta chains follows, all from one sample in a study of response to subunit inactivated influenza vaccine. TCRdb used MiXCR to reprocess the RT-PCR reads, holding one entry per CDR3 protein. Of some 800,000 distinct CDR3 sequences listed, roughly 20% are singletons. The material was PBMCs from blood, obtained 5 to 6 days after vaccination. These receptors all stem from a man aged 45-65 years who received an inactivated influenza vaccine. The CDR3 runs from the conserved cysteine through the conserved F or W. D genes are given only for firm matches. The listing skips clone size in some rows; elsewhere it reads once, few, many or a size class.

clone size: few
D gene: -
J gene: TRBJ2-5
V gene: TRBV4-1
CDR3 DNA: TGCGCCAGCAGAGGTAGTGACCAAGAGACCCAGTACTTC
CDR3 protein: CASRGSDQETQYF

clone size: -
D gene: TRBD1
J gene: TRBJ2-5
V gene: TRBV12-3/TRBV12-4
CDR3 DNA: TGTACCATCAGTTTAGCGCTGGACAGGGGGGTTTTCCAAGAGACCCAGTACTTC
CDR3 protein: CTISLALDRGVFQETQYF

clone size: -
D gene: -
J gene: TRBJ1-6
V gene: TRBV2
CDR3 DNA: TGTGCCAGCAGTGGAGACCAGAACGGTAATTCACCCCTCCACTTT
CDR3 protein: CASSGDQNGNSPLHF

clone size: -
D gene: -
J gene: TRBJ2-7
V gene: TRBV28
CDR3 DNA: TGTGCCAGCAGTTTTTCAACGGAGACGGACGAGCAGTACTTC
CDR3 protein: CASSFSTETDEQYF

clone size: few
D gene: -
J gene: TRBJ2-5
V gene: TRBV6-1
CDR3 DNA: TGTGCCAGCAGACCGGACCGTGCCCAAGAGACCCAGTACTTC
CDR3 protein: CASRPDRAQETQYF

clone size: -
D gene: TRBD1
J gene: TRBJ2-7
V gene: TRBV20-1
CDR3 DNA: TGCAGTGCCAGCCCAGGGGGCATCGACGAGCAGTACTTC
CDR3 protein: CSASPGGIDEQYF

clone size: -
D gene: -
J gene: TRBJ2-7
V gene: TRBV27
CDR3 DNA: TGTGCCAGCAGTCTAGAACAGGATTCGTACGAGCAGTACTTC
CDR3 protein: CASSLEQDSYEQYF

clone size: many
D gene: TRBD1
J gene: TRBJ2-2
V gene: TRBV12-3/TRBV12-4
CDR3 DNA: TGTGCAAGCACAGGGGATAACACCGGGGAGCTGTTTTTT
CDR3 protein: CASTGDNTGELFF

clone size: -
D gene: -
J gene: TRBJ2-1
V gene: TRBV18
CDR3 DNA: TGTGCCAGCTCACCACCTTGGGTGGTTGTTGGCAATGAGCAGTTCTTC
CDR3 protein: CASSPPWVVVGNEQFF

clone size: few
D gene: -
J gene: TRBJ1-5
V gene: TRBV20-1
CDR3 DNA: TGCAGTGCTGGACCCCGGGAGCCAGGTCAGCCCCAGCATTTT
CDR3 protein: CSAGPREPGQPQHF

clone size: few
D gene: -
J gene: TRBJ1-5
V gene: TRBV7-2
CDR3 DNA: TGTGCCAGCAGCTTAGGGGGGCTTCAGCCCCAGCATTTT
CDR3 protein: CASSLGGLQPQHF

clone size: many
D gene: -
J gene: TRBJ2-5
V gene: TRBV7-9
CDR3 DNA: TGTGCCAGCAGCTTAGGGGCGAGACAAGAGACCCAGTACTTC
CDR3 protein: CASSLGARQETQYF

clone size: -
D gene: TRBD2
J gene: TRBJ2-1
V gene: TRBV20-1
CDR3 DNA: TGCAGTGCCAGTCAGCGGGAGTCCTACAATGAGCAGTTCTTC
CDR3 protein: CSASQRESYNEQFF

clone size: -
D gene: -
J gene: TRBJ2-7
V gene: TRBV20-1
CDR3 DNA: TGCAGTGCTAGCTCACCCCGGGCTGGGGAGCAGTACTTC
CDR3 protein: CSASSPRAGEQYF

clone size: -
D gene: TRBD2
J gene: TRBJ2-1
V gene: TRBV20-1
CDR3 DNA: TGCAGTGCTAGAGATCTTCCTAGCGGGAGTAAGAATGAGCAGTTCTTC
CDR3 protein: CSARDLPSGSKNEQFF

clone size: -
D gene: -
J gene: TRBJ2-3
V gene: TRBV20-1
CDR3 DNA: TGCAGTGCTAGCACATTCCGGGTGGAGGGAGTATTGACAGATACGCAGTATTTT
CDR3 protein: CSASTFRVEGVLTDTQYF

clone size: -
D gene: -
J gene: TRBJ2-1
V gene: TRBV10-3
CDR3 DNA: TGTGCCATCAGTGAGTGGGGTAATGAGCAGTTCTTC
CDR3 protein: CAISEWGNEQFF

clone size: many
D gene: -
J gene: TRBJ1-5
V gene: TRBV20-1
CDR3 DNA: TGCAGCGCCGGGCAGGGCAATCAGCCCCAGCATTTT
CDR3 protein: CSAGQGNQPQHF

clone size: -
D gene: TRBD2
J gene: TRBJ2-1
V gene: TRBV24-1
CDR3 DNA: TGTGCCACCGGTCGGACTAGCGGGAGGGGATACAATGAGCAGTTCTTC
CDR3 protein: CATGRTSGRGYNEQFF

clone size: few
D gene: -
J gene: TRBJ1-1
V gene: TRBV7-2
CDR3 DNA: TGTGCCAGCAGCTTAGATTTTACTGAAGCTTTCTTT
CDR3 protein: CASSLDFTEAFF

clone size: few
D gene: -
J gene: TRBJ2-3
V gene: TRBV5-6
CDR3 DNA: TGTGCCAGCAGCTTGGCCGGTCTCCTTTGGGGGGATACGCAGTATTTT
CDR3 protein: CASSLAGLLWGDTQYF

clone size: -
D gene: -
J gene: TRBJ2-2
V gene: TRBV29-1
CDR3 DNA: TGCAGCGCCAACCAAGGGTTAGGGACTGGGGAGCTGTTTTTT
CDR3 protein: CSANQGLGTGELFF

clone size: -
D gene: TRBD1
J gene: TRBJ1-6
V gene: TRBV9
CDR3 DNA: TGTGCCAGCAGCGTAGGGACAGGGGGCTTTTCACCCCTCCACTTT
CDR3 protein: CASSVGTGGFSPLHF

clone size: few
D gene: -
J gene: TRBJ2-6
V gene: TRBV7-3
CDR3 DNA: TGTGCCAGCGGCACAGGGTCTGGGGCCAACGTCCTGACTTTC
CDR3 protein: CASGTGSGANVLTF

clone size: few
D gene: -
J gene: TRBJ2-7
V gene: TRBV27
CDR3 DNA: TGTGCCAGCAGTTCCGGGACCCATTACGACGAGCAGTACTTC
CDR3 protein: CASSSGTHYDEQYF

clone size: few
D gene: -
J gene: TRBJ1-4
V gene: TRBV6-1
CDR3 DNA: TGTGCCAGCAGCCAGCTTTGGCAGATGAATGAAAAACTGTTTTTT
CDR3 protein: CASSQLWQMNEKLFF

clone size: -
D gene: -
J gene: TRBJ2-1
V gene: TRBV5-6
CDR3 DNA: TGTGCCAGCAGCTTGGAGCTAGGGAGTCATGAGCAGTTCTTC
CDR3 protein: CASSLELGSHEQFF

clone size: few
D gene: TRBD2
J gene: TRBJ2-5
V gene: TRBV7-9
CDR3 DNA: TGTGCCAGCAGCTTGGTAGCGGGAGAGGGAGAGACCCAGTACTTC
CDR3 protein: CASSLVAGEGETQYF

clone size: -
D gene: -
J gene: TRBJ2-1
V gene: TRBV7-3
CDR3 DNA: TGTGCCAGCAGCCGGGGTTTTTACAATGAGCAGTTCTTC
CDR3 protein: CASSRGFYNEQFF

clone size: few
D gene: TRBD2
J gene: TRBJ2-1
V gene: TRBV20-1
CDR3 DNA: TGCAGTGCCCCCGATTTGGCTAGCGGGAGAATGGCCTACAATGAGCAGTTCTTC
CDR3 protein: CSAPDLASGRMAYNEQFF

clone size: -
D gene: -
J gene: TRBJ2-7
V gene: TRBV9
CDR3 DNA: TGTGCCAGCAGCGGGCCCCCCCGACACGAGCAGTACTTC
CDR3 protein: CASSGPPRHEQYF

clone size: -
D gene: -
J gene: TRBJ1-4
V gene: TRBV25-1
CDR3 DNA: TGTGCCAGCAGTGAATTGGAAAGGGATGACGAAAAACTGTTTTTT
CDR3 protein: CASSELERDDEKLFF

clone size: few
D gene: -
J gene: TRBJ2-1
V gene: TRBV20-1
CDR3 DNA: TGCAGTGCTAGAGCGGGAAGGTACAATGAGCAGTTCTTC
CDR3 protein: CSARAGRYNEQFF

clone size: many
D gene: -
J gene: TRBJ2-2
V gene: TRBV4-2
CDR3 DNA: TGTGCCAGCAGCCAAGCCTATAGGACCGGGGAGCTGTTTTTT
CDR3 protein: CASSQAYRTGELFF

clone size: -
D gene: TRBD1
J gene: TRBJ2-7
V gene: TRBV6-5
CDR3 DNA: TGTGCCAGCAGTTACGAGGGGGCTTCCTACGAGCAGTACTTC
CDR3 protein: CASSYEGASYEQYF

clone size: -
D gene: -
J gene: TRBJ2-7
V gene: TRBV6-1
CDR3 DNA: TGTGCCAGCACCCCTCTCCTCGGGCAGCCGAGCTCCTACGAGCAGTACTTC
CDR3 protein: CASTPLLGQPSSYEQYF

clone size: few
D gene: TRBD1
J gene: TRBJ1-3
V gene: TRBV29-1
CDR3 DNA: TGCAGCGCTGGACAGGCTCCTGGAAACACCATATATTTT
CDR3 protein: CSAGQAPGNTIYF